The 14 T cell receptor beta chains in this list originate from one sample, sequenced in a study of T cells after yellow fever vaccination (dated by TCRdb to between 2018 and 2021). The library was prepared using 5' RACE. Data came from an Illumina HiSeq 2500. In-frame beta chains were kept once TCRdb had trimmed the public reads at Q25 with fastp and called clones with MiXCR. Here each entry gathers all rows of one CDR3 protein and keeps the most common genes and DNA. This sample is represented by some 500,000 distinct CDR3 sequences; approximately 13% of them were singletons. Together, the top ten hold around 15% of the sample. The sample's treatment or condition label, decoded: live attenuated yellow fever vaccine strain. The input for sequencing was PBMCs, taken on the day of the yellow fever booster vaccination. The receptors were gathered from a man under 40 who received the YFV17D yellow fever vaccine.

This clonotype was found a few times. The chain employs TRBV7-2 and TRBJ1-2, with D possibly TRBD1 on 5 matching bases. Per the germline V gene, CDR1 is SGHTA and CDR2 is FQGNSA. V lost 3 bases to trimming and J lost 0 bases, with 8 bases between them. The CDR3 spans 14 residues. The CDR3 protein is CASSFREANYGYTF. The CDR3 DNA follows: TGTGCCAGCAGCTTCAGGGAGGCTAACTATGGCTACACCTTC.

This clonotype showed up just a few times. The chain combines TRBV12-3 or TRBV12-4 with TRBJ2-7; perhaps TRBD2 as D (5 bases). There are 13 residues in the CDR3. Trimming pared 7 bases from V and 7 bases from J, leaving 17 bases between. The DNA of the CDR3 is TGTGCCAGCATCATGGAAGGACTGAGGGAGCAGTACTTC. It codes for CASIMEGLREQYF.

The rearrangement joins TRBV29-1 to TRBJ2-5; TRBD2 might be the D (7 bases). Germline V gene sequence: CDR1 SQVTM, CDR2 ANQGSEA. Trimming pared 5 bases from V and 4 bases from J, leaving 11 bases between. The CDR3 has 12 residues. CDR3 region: CSVRGGPETQYF. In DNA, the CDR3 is TGCAGCGTTAGGGGGGGTCCAGAGACCCAGTACTTC.

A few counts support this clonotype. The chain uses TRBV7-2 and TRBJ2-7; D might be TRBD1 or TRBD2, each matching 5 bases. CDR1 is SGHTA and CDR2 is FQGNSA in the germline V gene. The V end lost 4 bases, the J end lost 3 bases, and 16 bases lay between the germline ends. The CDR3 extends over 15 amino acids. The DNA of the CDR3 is TGTGCCAGCAGCTCGAGTGGGGGTGATTACTACGAGCAGTACTTC. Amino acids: CASSSSGGDYYEQYF.

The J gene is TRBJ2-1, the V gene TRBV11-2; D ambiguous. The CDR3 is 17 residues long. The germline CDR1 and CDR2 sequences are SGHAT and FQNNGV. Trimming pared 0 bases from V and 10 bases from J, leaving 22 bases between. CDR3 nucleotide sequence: TGTGCCAGCAGCTTAGAGTCTCAGAGCATTGGGTTAAGGGAGCAGTTCTTC. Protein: CASSLESQSIGLREQFF.

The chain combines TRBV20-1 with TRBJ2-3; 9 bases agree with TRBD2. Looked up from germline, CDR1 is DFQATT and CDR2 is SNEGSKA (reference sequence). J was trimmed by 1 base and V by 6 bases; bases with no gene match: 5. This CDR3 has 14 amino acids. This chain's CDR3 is CSAARTSGTDTQYF. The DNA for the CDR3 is TGCAGTGCCGCACGGACTAGCGGCACAGATACGCAGTATTTT.

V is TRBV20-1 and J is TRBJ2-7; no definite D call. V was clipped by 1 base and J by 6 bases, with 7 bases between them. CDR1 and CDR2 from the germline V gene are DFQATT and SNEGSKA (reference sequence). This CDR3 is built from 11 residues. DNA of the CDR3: TGCAGTGCTAGAGGTCACGGCGAGCAGTACTTC. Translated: CSARGHGEQYF.

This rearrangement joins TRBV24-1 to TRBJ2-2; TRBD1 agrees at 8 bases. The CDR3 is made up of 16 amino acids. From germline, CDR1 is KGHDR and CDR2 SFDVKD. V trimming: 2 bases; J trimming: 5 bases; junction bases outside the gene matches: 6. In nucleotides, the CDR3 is TGTGCCACCAGTGATTCGACAGGGGCTTGGACCGGGGAGCTGTTTTTT. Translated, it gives CATSDSTGAWTGELFF.

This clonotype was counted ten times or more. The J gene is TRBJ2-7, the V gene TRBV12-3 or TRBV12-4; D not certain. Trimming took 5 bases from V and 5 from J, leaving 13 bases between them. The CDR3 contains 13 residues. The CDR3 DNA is TGTGCCAGCAGTCTGAGTACAATCCACGAGCAGTACTTC. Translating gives CASSLSTIHEQYF.

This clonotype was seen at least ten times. The CDR3, as DNA: TGTGCCAGCAGTTTACTAGGTAGCGGAGTCTACAATGAGCAGTTCTTC. It codes for CASSLLGSGVYNEQFF. This rearrangement joins TRBV12-3 or TRBV12-4 to TRBJ2-1, with D possibly matching TRBD2 (6 bases). V lost 2 bases to trimming and J lost 3 bases, with 14 bases between them. The CDR3 spans 16 residues.

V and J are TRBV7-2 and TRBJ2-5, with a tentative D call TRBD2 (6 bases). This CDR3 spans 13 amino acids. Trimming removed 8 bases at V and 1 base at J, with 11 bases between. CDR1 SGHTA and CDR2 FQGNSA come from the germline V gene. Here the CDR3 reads CASASSAQETQYF. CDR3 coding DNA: TGTGCCAGCGCCTCTAGCGCCCAAGAGACCCAGTACTTC.

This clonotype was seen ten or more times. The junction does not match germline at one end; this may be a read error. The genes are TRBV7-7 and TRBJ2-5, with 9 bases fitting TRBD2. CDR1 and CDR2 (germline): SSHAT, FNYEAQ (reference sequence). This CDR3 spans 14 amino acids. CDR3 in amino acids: CASSLGGRGETQYF. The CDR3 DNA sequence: TGTGCTAGCAGCTTAGGCGGGAGGGGAGAGACCCAGTACTTC.

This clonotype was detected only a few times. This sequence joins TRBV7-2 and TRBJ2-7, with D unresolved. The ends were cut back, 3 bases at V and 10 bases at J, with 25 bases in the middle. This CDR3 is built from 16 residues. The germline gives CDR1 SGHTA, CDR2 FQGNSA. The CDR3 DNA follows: TGTGCCAGCAGCTTTCACCAAGCTACCAGTGCTACGGAACAGTACTTC. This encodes CASSFHQATSATEQYF.

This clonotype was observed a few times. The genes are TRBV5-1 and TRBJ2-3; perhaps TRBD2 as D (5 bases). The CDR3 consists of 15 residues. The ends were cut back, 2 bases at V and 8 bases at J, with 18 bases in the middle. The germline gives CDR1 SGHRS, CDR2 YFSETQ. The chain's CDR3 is CASSFGGSQVGTQYF. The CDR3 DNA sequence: TGCGCCAGCAGCTTCGGAGGCTCTCAAGTGGGTACGCAGTATTTT.